Shown below are 13 T cell receptor beta chains from a single sample sequenced in a study of Ad26.COV2.S vaccination and SARS-CoV-2 variants. Using immunoSEQ multiplex PCR, the repertoire was profiled, and TCRdb retains in-frame clones only, with some absent. The table has about 410,000 clones, 89% seen once. Specified treatment: 19 received Ad26.COV2.S at low or high dose, single or two shots; about five received placebo; per-sample allocation not given. Sample collection was performed on day 63 after the first vaccine or placebo injection. Source: peripheral blood, taken in a trial of Ad26.COV2.S vaccine versus placebo. The receptors here all came from a person between 18 and 59 years old who received the Ad26.COV2.S COVID-19 vaccine or a placebo.

This clone was observed a few times. The rearrangement links TRBV30 to TRBJ1-2; no reliable D call. V shed 2 bases and J shed 6 bases, with 13 bases lying between them. Germline assignment: CDR1 GTSNPN and CDR2 SVGIG (reference sequence). This CDR3 spans 13 amino acids. CDR3 amino acids: CAWSPLSQDGYTF. Written as DNA, the CDR3 is TGTGCCTGGAGTCCCCTGTCCCAAGATGGCTACACCTTC. Full variable domain (remainder filled in from reference TRBV30 and TRBJ1-2): SQTIHQWPATLVQPVGSPLSLECTVEGTSNPNLYWYRQAAGRGLQLLFYSVGIGQISSEVPQNLSASRPQDRQFILSSKKLLLSDSGFYLCAWSPLSQDGYTFGSGTRLTVV.

The chain's CDR3 is CASQAGAGQTKTQYF. CDR3 DNA sequence: TGTGCCAGCCAGGCGGGGGCAGGACAGACAAAGACCCAGTACTTC. This chain connects TRBV27 to TRBJ2-5, with TRBD2 as a possible D gene (7 bases). CDR3 length: 15 amino acids. Germline V gives CDR1 MNHEY, CDR2 SMNVEV (reference sequence). The germline V and J ends were trimmed by 8 bases and 6 bases, with 22 bases remaining between them.

The J gene is TRBJ1-4, the V gene TRBV7-9; D is unclear. Germline V gene sequence: CDR1 SEHNR, CDR2 FQNEAQ (reference sequence). The CDR3 sequence is 15 residues long. Trimming removed 5 bases at V and 0 bases at J, with 10 bases between. In nucleotides, the CDR3 is TGTGCCAGCAGCCCGGGCCGGGCAACTAATGAAAAACTGTTTTTT. It encodes CASSPGRATNEKLFF. Filled out from reference TRBV7-9 and TRBJ1-4, the complete variable domain reads DTGVSQNPRHKITKRGQNVTFRCDPISEHNRLYWYRQTLGQGPEFLTYFQNEAQLEKSRLLSDRFSAERPKGSFSTLEIQRTEQGDSAMYLCASSPGRATNEKLFFGSGTQLSVL.

V and J are TRBV7-9 and TRBJ1-3; D not resolved. CDR1 and CDR2 (germline): SEHNR, FQNEAQ (reference sequence). V lost 5 bases and J 0 bases, leaving 14 bases between the germline ends. The length of the CDR3 is 16 residues. CDR3 sequence (DNA): TGTGCCAGCAGCACTATTTCGCTTTACTCTGGAAACACCATATATTTT. This translates into CASSTISLYSGNTIYF. The full variable domain, completed using reference TRBV7-9 and TRBJ1-3, is DTGVSQNPRHKITKRGQNVTFRCDPISEHNRLYWYRQTLGQGPEFLTYFQNEAQLEKSRLLSDRFSAERPKGSFSTLEIQRTEQGDSAMYLCASSTISLYSGNTIYFGEGSWLTVV.

V and J are TRBV9 and TRBJ2-6, with D perhaps TRBD2 (6 bases). CDR1 and CDR2 from the germline V gene are SGDLS and YYNGEE. The CDR3 extends over 14 amino acids. V was cut by 3 bases and J by 4 bases, with 8 bases left in between. CDR3 amino acids: CASSAAGGANVLTF. In DNA form, the CDR3 reads TGTGCCAGCAGCGCCGCGGGAGGGGCCAACGTCCTGACTTTC.

The chain is built from TRBV6-6 and TRBJ2-6; D is unclear. Trimming took off 7 bases at V and 0 bases at J, with 13 bases between the two ends. This CDR3 contains 16 residues. The germline V gene has CDR1 MNHNY and CDR2 SVGAGI (reference sequence). The CDR3 here is CASTTRSSSGANVLTF. The CDR3 DNA follows: TGTGCCAGCACCACCAGGTCGAGCTCTGGGGCCAACGTCCTGACTTTC.

J is TRBJ1-2 and V is TRBV5-4; TRBD1 might be the D (5 bases). Trimming took 2 bases from V and 8 from J, leaving 13 bases between them. CDR1 SGHNT and CDR2 YYREEE come from the germline V gene (reference sequence). The CDR3 covers 13 residues. In nucleotides, the CDR3 is TGTGCCAGCAGCTTTGCAGGGACTCGAGGCTACACCTTC. Amino acid sequence: CASSFAGTRGYTF.

As to this clone: Other nucleotide sequences in the sample specify the same CDR3. This chain links TRBV28 with TRBJ1-6; D not certain. The V gene's germline CDR1 is MDHEN and CDR2 SYDVKM. This CDR3 region has 16 residues. V lost 3 bases and J 0 bases, leaving 9 bases between the germline ends. The CDR3: CASSLRSNSYNSPLHF. As DNA, the CDR3 is TGTGCCAGCAGTTTGAGGTCAAACTCCTATAATTCACCCCTCCACTTT.

The rearrangement uses TRBV9 and TRBJ2-7, with a tentative D call TRBD1 (6 bases). Germline V gene lookup returns CDR1 SGDLS and CDR2 YYNGEE. V was pared by 4 bases and J by 2 bases, with 13 bases between. The CDR3 covers 14 residues. CDR3 DNA: TGTGCCAGCAGCCCTTCAGGGGCGGCCTACGAGCAGTACTTC. Translation gives CASSPSGAAYEQYF.

J is TRBJ2-1 and V is TRBV11-3; 13 bases are shared with TRBD2. V dropped 5 bases and J dropped 3; count of bases not matched to a gene: 4. Germline loops: CDR1 SGHNT, CDR2 YENEEA. This CDR3 has 16 residues. CDR3 amino acids: CASSPRTSGSYNEQFF. CDR3 nucleotide sequence: TGTGCCAGCAGCCCTCGGACTAGCGGGAGCTACAATGAGCAGTTCTTC.

The chain has TRBV5-4 and TRBJ2-6, with 7 nucleotides matching TRBD1. CDR1 is SGHNT and CDR2 is YYREEE in the germline V gene (reference sequence). V lost 4 bases, J lost 4 bases, and 5 bases stayed unmatched. The CDR3 loop spans 15 amino acids. CDR3 nucleotide sequence: TGTGCCAGCAGCCCGACAGGGTTGGGGGCCAACGTCCTGACTTTC. As protein: CASSPTGLGANVLTF.

In this sample, this clone turned up once. The V gene is TRBV27, the J gene TRBJ2-1; possibly TRBD2 for D (7 bases). The CDR3 runs 17 residues. The germline CDR1 and CDR2 sequences are MNHEY and SMNVEV (reference sequence). V was pared by 8 bases and J by 2 bases, with 22 bases between. CDR3 loop: CASLSWAGAKPYNEQFF. In DNA form, the CDR3 reads TGTGCCAGCCTGAGTTGGGCGGGGGCTAAGCCCTACAATGAGCAGTTCTTC.

This chain links TRBV4-1 with TRBJ1-5; D may be TRBD1 (6 bases). The CDR3 totals 15 residues. Germline assignment: CDR1 MGHRA and CDR2 YSYEKL. V lost 0 bases and J 2 bases, leaving 8 bases between the germline ends. CDR3 protein: CASSQDRGRNQPQHF. DNA of the CDR3: TGCGCCAGCAGCCAAGACAGGGGCCGCAATCAGCCCCAGCATTTT.